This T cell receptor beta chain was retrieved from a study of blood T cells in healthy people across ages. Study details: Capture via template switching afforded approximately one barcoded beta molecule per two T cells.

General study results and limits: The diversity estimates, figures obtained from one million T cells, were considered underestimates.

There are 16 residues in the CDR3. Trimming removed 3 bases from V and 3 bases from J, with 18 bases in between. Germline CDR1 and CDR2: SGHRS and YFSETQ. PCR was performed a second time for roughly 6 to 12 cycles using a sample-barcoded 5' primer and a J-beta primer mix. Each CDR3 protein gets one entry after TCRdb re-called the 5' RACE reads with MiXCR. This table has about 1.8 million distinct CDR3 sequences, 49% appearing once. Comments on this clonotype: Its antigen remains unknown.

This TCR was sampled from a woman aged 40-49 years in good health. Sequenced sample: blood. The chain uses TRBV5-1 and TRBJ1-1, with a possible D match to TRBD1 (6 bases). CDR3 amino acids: CASSWAGGQGDTEAFF. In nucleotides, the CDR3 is TGCGCCAGCAGCTGGGCGGGGGGCCAAGGTGACACTGAAGCTTTCTTT.